This TCR beta chain is from a study of blood T cell repertoires in COVID-19. In the study overall: Sites in the United States, Italy and Spain provided acute and convalescent COVID-19 samples.

Enrolled during active infection, Seattle patients were then followed longitudinally. Original analysis: Reference gene primer amplification yielded estimated nucleated cell counts. TCRdb keeps only in-frame clones here, not all; method: immunoSEQ multiplex PCR. From that table come the V and J calls and clone size; the DNA was used to work out D and trimming. This sample has under 200,000 clones, with less than 90% found just once. Germline CDR1 is GTSNPN and CDR2 is SVGIG (reference sequence). The ends lost 3 bases at V and 4 bases at J; junction bases unmatched: 7. The CDR3 is made up of 15 amino acids.

The chain has TRBV30 and TRBJ1-4, with 8 bases identical to TRBD1. The sequence came from a woman aged 55-70 years with COVID-19, enrolled during active disease. Sequenced: peripheral blood. The CDR3 DNA sequence: TGTGCCTGGAGCTCAAAGGACAGGGATAATGAAAAACTGTTTTTT. This sequence encodes CAWSSKDRDNEKLFF.